The entry below gives a single T cell receptor beta chain sequence along with its context. The V end lost 2 bases, the J end lost 1 base, and 8 bases lay between the germline ends. The CDR3 is 14 amino acids. Germline-derived CDR1 and CDR2 are SNHLY and FYNNEI. The data were taken from a study of blood T cell repertoires in COVID-19. Study as a whole: The study drew acute and convalescent COVID-19 samples from the United States, Italy and Spain. PBMCs, B-cell-depleted T cells, or T cells provided the cDNA or gDNA that made up the material.

In the study's own analysis: Using reference gene primer amplification, nucleated cell counts were estimated. TCRdb's table, derived via immunoSEQ multiplex PCR, lists solely in-frame clones and lacks some. That table gives V, J and clone size, and the DNA gave D and trimming. Of 170,000 or so clones listed, roughly 80% are singletons. Patients in Seattle were enrolled during active infection, then followed longitudinally. This sequence was found in a woman aged 70-85 years with COVID-19, enrolled during active disease. The chain recombines TRBV2 with TRBJ1-1; D is undetermined. The sequencing sample was made of peripheral blood. The CDR3 spells CASSEQVSNTEAFF. DNA for the CDR3: TGTGCCAGCAGTGAACAGGTTTCGAACACTGAAGCTTTCTTT.